Listed below are T cell receptor beta chains from one sample, sequenced in a study of shared clonotypes between healthy human individuals. Here immunoSEQ multiplex PCR was the method, and the copy in TCRdb shows in-frame clones only, minus some. The sample gives 950,000 to 1,200,000 clones, roughly 80% of which show up once; 0.85% to 1% is in the top ten. Sequenced material: memory CD4+ T cells from PBMCs. The source is a man aged 18 to 29 in good health. Some clones in this sample may be carry-over from other donors' samples. The CDR3 runs from the conserved cysteine through the conserved F or W. D genes are given only for firm matches. Size tells how often a clone was seen (once, few, many) or the class of an expanded clone, and some rows leave it out.

>TRBD2|TRBV6-5|TRBJ2-3|16|-
CASSLRLAESTDTQYF
TGTGCCAGCAGTTTAAGACTAGCGGAAAGCACAGATACGCAGTATTTT
>TRBD2|TRBV19|TRBJ2-1|15|-
CATRAGGRPSNEQFF
TGTGCCACCAGGGCGGGCGGGAGGCCCTCGAATGAGCAGTTCTTC
>-|TRBV7-9|TRBJ1-4|17|-
CASSLMLLATGGEKLFF
TGTGCCAGCAGCTTGATGCTACTTGCGACAGGAGGTGAAAAACTGTTTTTT
>-|TRBV5-5|TRBJ1-5|16|-
CASSSAGTHSNQPQHF
TGTGCCAGCAGTTCGGCGGGGACCCATAGCAATCAGCCCCAGCATTTT
>-|TRBV5-8|TRBJ1-5|13|few
CASQTQEYQPQHF
TGTGCCAGCCAGACGCAGGAGTATCAGCCCCAGCATTTT
>TRBD1|TRBV28|TRBJ1-2|14|-
CATLPRGQVAGYTF
TGTGCCACCCTACCCCGGGGACAGGTTGCTGGCTACACCTTC
>TRBD1|TRBV6-5|TRBJ1-2|15|-
CASRKIGGDGYGYTF
TGTGCCAGCAGAAAGATAGGGGGCGACGGCTATGGCTACACCTTC
>-|TRBV7-6|TRBJ2-1|15|-
CASSLVAVSYNEQFF
TGTGCCAGCAGCTTAGTGGCAGTCTCCTACAATGAGCAGTTCTTC
>-|TRBV15|TRBJ1-2|14|once
CATSRALWGYGYTF
TGTGCCACCAGCAGAGCCCTATGGGGCTATGGCTACACCTTC
>-|TRBV27|TRBJ1-1|13|few
CASSLLGYTEAFF
TGTGCCAGCAGTTTATTAGGGTACACTGAAGCTTTCTTT
>TRBD2|TRBV28|TRBJ2-3|17|-
CASSLPTSGNSLNTQYF
TGTGCCAGCAGTTTACCGACTAGCGGAAACTCATTGAATACGCAGTATTTT
>TRBD2|TRBV19|TRBJ2-3|14|-
CASRAGGNTDTQYF
TGTGCCAGTAGAGCGGGAGGGAACACAGATACGCAGTATTTT
>-|TRBV11-2|TRBJ1-1|13|many
CASTAWGGTEAFF
TGTGCCAGCACCGCCTGGGGGGGCACTGAAGCTTTCTTT
>-|TRBV14|TRBJ1-2|13|-
CASSQELNYGYTF
TGTGCCAGCAGCCAAGAACTTAACTATGGCTACACCTTC
>-|TRBV7-2|TRBJ1-1|14|-
CASSFQGFDTEAFF
TGTGCCAGCAGCTTCCAGGGTTTTGACACTGAAGCTTTCTTT
>TRBD1|TRBV28|TRBJ2-2|13|-
CASRSDRAGELFF
TGTGCCAGCAGATCAGACAGGGCCGGGGAGCTGTTTTTT
>TRBD1|TRBV6-5|TRBJ1-1|13|-
CASRGQGGTEAFF
TGTGCCAGCAGGGGACAGGGCGGAACTGAAGCTTTCTTT
>TRBD1|TRBV9|TRBJ1-1|16|-
CASSGGQGALNTEAFF
TGTGCCAGCAGCGGCGGACAGGGGGCGTTGAACACTGAAGCTTTCTTT
>TRBD2|TRBV11-2|TRBJ2-1|15|few
CASSNLAGAYNEQFF
TGTGCCAGCAGCAACCTAGCGGGGGCCTACAATGAGCAGTTCTTC
>TRBD2|TRBV27|TRBJ2-2|14|-
CASRGLAGVGELFF
TGTGCCAGCAGGGGACTAGCGGGAGTTGGGGAGCTGTTTTTT
>-|TRBV30|TRBJ2-1|15|-
CAWSGGRGSYNEQFF
TGTGCCTGGAGCGGAGGGAGAGGGTCCTACAATGAGCAGTTCTTC
>TRBD2|TRBV30|TRBJ2-5|15|-
CAWRGPGLGAETQYF
TGTGCCTGGAGAGGTCCGGGACTAGGGGCTGAGACCCAGTACTTC
>TRBD1|TRBV5-1|TRBJ1-1|16|-
CASSLVGGEWNTEAFF
TGCGCCAGCAGCCTCGTAGGGGGCGAATGGAACACTGAAGCTTTCTTT
>-|TRBV18|TRBJ1-2|12|-
CASSPLTEGYTF
TGTGCCAGCTCACCACTTACCGAGGGCTACACCTTC
>-|TRBV19|TRBJ2-2|16|-
CASSIRGAQYTGELFF
TGTGCCAGTAGTATTCGGGGGGCTCAGTACACCGGGGAGCTGTTTTTT
>TRBD2|TRBV4-1|TRBJ2-5|15|-
CASSPTSGLQETQYF
TGCGCCAGCAGCCCGACTAGCGGCCTCCAAGAGACCCAGTACTTC
>-|TRBV7-2|TRBJ2-2|12|-
CASSLGAGELFF
TGTGCCAGCAGCCTGGGCGCCGGGGAGCTGTTTTTT
>-|TRBV18|TRBJ1-2|16|-
CASSPRARGGTYGYTF
TGTGCCAGCTCACCCCGGGCTAGAGGGGGAACCTATGGCTACACCTTC
>-|TRBV10-3|TRBJ2-1|13|-
CAISERAANEQFF
TGTGCCATCAGTGAACGGGCGGCCAATGAGCAGTTCTTC